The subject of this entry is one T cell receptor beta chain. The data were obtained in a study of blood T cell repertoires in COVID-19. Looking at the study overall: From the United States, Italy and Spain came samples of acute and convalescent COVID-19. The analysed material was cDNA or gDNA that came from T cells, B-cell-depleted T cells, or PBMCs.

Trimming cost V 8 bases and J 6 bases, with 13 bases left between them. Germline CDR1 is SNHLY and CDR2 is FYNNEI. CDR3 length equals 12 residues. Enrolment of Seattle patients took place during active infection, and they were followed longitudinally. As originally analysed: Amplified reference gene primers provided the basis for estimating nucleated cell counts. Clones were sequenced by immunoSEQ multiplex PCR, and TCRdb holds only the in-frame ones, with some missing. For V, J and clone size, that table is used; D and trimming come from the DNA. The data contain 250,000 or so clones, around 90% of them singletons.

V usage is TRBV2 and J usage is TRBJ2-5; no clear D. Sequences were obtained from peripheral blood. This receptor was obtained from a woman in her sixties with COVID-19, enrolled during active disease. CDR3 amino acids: CASSDSRKTQYF. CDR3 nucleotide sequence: TGTGCCAGCTCCGACTCCCGGAAGACCCAGTACTTC.